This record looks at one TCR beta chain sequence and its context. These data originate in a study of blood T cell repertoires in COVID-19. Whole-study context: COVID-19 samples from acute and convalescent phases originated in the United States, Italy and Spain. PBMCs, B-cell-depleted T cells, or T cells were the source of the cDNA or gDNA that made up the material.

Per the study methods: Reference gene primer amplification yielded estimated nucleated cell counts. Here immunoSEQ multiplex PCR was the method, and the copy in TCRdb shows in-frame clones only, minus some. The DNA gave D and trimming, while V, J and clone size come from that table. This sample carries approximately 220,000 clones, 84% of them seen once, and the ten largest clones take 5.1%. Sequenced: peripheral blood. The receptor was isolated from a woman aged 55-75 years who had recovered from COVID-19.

The CDR3 sequence: CAWGSRGAPTGTQYF. For the CDR3, the DNA is TGTGCCTGGGGGTCTCGGGGGGCACCCACCGGTACGCAGTATTTT. The gene calls are TRBV30 and TRBJ2-3; tentative D call: TRBD2 (7 bases). The length of the CDR3 is 15 residues. CDR1 and CDR2 from the germline V gene are GTSNPN and SVGIG (reference sequence). Trimming pared 5 bases from V and 8 bases from J, leaving 23 bases between.